This T cell receptor (beta chain) stems from a study of T cells in Graves' hyperthyroidism and ophthalmopathy. Amplification targeted TCR beta CDR3 regions from RNA transcripts. The primer set for the first-round RT-PCR of the TCR CDR3 was HTBI. TCRdb reanalysed the multiplex PCR reads using MiXCR and keeps one entry per CDR3 protein. This repertoire shows approximately 640,000 distinct CDR3 sequences, roughly 17% found once; its top ten account for roughly a sixth. Concerning this clonotype: Just one base apart from a much larger clone, this may be a read error.

The CDR3 runs to 14 residues. Looked up from germline, CDR1 is KGHSH and CDR2 is LQKENI. V and J are TRBV18 and TRBJ2-1, with 9 bases that match TRBD1. Sequenced sample: blood. This clonotype was sampled from a man aged 45-65 years with Graves' hyperthyroidism. CDR3: CASSDRGIHNGQFF. In DNA form, the CDR3 reads TGTGCCAGCTCCGACAGGGGGATCCACAATGGGCAGTTCTTC.